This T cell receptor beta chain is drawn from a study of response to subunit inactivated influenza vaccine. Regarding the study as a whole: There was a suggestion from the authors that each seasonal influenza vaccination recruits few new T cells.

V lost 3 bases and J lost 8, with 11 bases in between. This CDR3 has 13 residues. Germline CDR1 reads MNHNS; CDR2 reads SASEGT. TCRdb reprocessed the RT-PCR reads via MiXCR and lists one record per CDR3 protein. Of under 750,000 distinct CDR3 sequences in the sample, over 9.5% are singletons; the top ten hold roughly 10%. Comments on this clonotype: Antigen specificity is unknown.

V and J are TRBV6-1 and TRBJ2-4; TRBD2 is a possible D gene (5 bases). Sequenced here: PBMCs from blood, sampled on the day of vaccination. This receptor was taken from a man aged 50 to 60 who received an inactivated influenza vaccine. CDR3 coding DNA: TGTGCCAGCAGTGAGGGGAGTTGGGACATTCAGTACTTC. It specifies CASSEGSWDIQYF.